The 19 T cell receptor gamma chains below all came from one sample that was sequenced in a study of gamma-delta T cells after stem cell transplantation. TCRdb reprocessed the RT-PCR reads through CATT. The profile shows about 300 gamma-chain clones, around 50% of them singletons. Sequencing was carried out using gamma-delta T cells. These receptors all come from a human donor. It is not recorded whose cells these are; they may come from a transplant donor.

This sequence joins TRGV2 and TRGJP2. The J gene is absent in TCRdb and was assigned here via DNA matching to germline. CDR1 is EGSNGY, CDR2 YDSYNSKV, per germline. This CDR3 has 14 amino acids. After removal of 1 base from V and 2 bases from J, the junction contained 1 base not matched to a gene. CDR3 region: CATWDGSSDWIKTF. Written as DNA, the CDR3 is TGTGCCACCTGGGACGGAAGTAGTGATTGGATCAAGACGTTT.

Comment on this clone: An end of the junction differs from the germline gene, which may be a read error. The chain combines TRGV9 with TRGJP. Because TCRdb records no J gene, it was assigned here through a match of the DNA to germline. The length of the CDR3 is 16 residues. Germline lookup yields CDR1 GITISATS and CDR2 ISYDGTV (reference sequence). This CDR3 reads CALWETQEVGKKIKVF. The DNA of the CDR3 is TGTGCCTTGTGGGAGACCCAAGAGGTGGGCAAAAAAATCAAGGTATTT.

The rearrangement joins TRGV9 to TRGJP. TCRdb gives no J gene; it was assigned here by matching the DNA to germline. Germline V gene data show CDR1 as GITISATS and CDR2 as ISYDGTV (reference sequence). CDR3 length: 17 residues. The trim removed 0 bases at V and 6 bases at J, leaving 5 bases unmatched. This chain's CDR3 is CALWEVRGELGKKIKVF. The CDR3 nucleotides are TGTGCCTTGTGGGAGGTGCGGGGAGAGTTGGGCAAAAAAATCAAGGTATTT.

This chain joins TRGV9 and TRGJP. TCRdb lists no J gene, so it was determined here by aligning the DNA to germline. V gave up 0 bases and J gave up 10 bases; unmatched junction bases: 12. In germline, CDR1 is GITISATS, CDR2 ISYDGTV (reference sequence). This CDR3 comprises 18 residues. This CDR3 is CALWEVHGGHLGKKIKVF. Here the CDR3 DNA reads TGTGCCTTGTGGGAGGTGCATGGGGGACACTTGGGCAAAAAAATCAAGGTATTT.

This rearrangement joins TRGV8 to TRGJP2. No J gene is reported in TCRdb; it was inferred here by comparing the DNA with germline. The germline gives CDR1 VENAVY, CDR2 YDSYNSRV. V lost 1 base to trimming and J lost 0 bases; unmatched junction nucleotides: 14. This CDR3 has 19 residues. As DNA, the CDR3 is TGTGCCACCTGGGATAGTCCACGGGCGGGATATAGTAGTGATTGGATCAAGACGTTT. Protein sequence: CATWDSPRAGYSSDWIKTF.

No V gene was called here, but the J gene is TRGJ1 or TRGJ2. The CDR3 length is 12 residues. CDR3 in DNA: TGTGCCTTGTGGGAGGTGTACAATAAGAAACTCTTT. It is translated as CALWEVYNKKLF.

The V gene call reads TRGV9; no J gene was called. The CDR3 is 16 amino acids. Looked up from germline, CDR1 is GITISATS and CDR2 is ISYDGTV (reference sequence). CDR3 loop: CALWEVEEVGKKIKVF. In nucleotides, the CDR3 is TGTGCCTTGTGGGAGGTGGAGGAGGTGGGCAAAAAAATCAAGGTCTTT.

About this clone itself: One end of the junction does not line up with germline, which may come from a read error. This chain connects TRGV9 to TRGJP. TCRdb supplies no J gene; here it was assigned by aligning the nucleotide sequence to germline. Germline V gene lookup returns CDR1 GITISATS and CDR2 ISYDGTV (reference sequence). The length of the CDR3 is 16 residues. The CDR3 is CALWEVEEWGKKNKVF. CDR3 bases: TGTGCCTTGTGGGAGGTGGAAGAGTGGGGCAAAAAAAACAAGGTATTT.

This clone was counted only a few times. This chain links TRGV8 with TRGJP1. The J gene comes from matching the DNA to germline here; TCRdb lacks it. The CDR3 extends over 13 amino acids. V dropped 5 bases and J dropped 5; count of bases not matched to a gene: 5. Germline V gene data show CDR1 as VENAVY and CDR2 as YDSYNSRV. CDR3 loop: CATWVTTGWFKIF. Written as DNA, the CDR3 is TGTGCCACCTGGGTCACAACTGGTTGGTTCAAGATATTT.

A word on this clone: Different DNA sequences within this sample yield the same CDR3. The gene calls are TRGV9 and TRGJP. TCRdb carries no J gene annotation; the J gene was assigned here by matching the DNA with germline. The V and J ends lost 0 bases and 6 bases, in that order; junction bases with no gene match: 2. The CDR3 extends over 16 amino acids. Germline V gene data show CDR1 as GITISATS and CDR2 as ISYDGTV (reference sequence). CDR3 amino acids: CALWEVRELGKKIKVF. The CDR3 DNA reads TGTGCCTTGTGGGAGGTGAGAGAGTTGGGCAAAAAAATCAAGGTATTT.

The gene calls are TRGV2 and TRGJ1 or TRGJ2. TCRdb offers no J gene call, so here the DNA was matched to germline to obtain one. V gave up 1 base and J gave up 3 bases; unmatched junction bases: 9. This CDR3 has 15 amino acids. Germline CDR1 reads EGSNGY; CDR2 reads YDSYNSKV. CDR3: CATWDGPGSYYKKLF. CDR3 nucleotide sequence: TGTGCCACCTGGGACGGACCTGGCTCTTATTATAAGAAACTCTTT.

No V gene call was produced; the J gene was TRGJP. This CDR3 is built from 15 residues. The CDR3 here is CALWESELGKKIKVF. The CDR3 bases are TGTGCCTTGTGGGAGTCGGAGTTGGGCAAAAAAATCAAGGTATTT.

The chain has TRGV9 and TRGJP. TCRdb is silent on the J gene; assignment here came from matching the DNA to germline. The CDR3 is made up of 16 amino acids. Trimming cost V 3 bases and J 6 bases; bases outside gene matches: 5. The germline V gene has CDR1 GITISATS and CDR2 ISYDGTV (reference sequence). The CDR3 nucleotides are TGTGCCTTGTGGGAGATGCGAGAGTTGGGCAAAAAAATCAAGGTATTT. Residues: CALWEMRELGKKIKVF.

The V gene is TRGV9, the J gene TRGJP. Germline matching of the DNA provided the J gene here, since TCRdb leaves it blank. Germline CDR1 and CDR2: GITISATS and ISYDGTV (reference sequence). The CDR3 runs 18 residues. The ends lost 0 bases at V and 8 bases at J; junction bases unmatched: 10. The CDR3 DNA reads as TGTGCCTTGTGGGAGGTGATGGTAGGAAAGTTGGGCAAAAAAATCAAGGTATTT. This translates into CALWEVMVGKLGKKIKVF.

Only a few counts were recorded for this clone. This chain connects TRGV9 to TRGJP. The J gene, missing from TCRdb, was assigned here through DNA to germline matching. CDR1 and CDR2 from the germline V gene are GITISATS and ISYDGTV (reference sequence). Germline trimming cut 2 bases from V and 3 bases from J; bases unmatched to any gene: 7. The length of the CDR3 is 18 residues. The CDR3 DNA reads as TGTGCCTTGTGGGAGGCCCGGCCGCAAGAGTTGGGCAAAAAAATCAAGGTATTT. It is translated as CALWEARPQELGKKIKVF.

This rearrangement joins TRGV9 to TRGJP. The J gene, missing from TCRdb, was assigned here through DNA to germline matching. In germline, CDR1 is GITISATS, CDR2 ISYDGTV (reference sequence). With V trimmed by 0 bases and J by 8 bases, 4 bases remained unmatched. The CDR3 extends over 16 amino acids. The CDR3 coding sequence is TGTGCCTTGTGGGAGGTGGGGAAGTTGGGCAAAAAAATCAAGGTATTT. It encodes CALWEVGKLGKKIKVF.

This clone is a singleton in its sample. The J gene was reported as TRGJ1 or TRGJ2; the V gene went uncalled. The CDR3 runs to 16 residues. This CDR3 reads CALWEVRSKNYYKKLF. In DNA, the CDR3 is TGTGCCTTGTGGGAGGTTCGATCCAAGAATTATTATAAGAAACTCTTT.

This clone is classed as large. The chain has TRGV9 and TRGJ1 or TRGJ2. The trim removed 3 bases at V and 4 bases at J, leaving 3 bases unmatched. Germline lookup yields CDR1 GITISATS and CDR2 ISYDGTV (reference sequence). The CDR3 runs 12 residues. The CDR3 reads CALWEFYYKKLF. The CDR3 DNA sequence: TGTGCCTTGTGGGAGTTCTATTATAAGAAACTCTTT.

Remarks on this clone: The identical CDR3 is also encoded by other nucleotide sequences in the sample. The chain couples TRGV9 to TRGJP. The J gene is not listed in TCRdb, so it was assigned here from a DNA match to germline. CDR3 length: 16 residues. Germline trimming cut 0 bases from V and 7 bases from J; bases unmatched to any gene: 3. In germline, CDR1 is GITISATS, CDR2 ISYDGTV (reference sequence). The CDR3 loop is CALWEVKELGKKIKVF. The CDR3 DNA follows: TGTGCCTTGTGGGAGGTGAAGGAGTTGGGCAAAAAAATCAAGGTATTT.